This paragraph covers one T cell receptor (beta chain) sequence. Its antigen is currently unknown. The CDR3 loop spans 14 amino acids. Per the germline V gene, CDR1 is LNHNV and CDR2 is YYDKDF (reference sequence). Trimming pared 4 bases from V and 4 bases from J, leaving 13 bases between. This sample is drawn from a study of T cell responses to AZD1222 COVID-19 vaccine. Data came from immunoSEQ multiplex PCR; TCRdb stores just in-frame clones and leaves some out. Of roughly 130,000 clones in the sample, roughly 92% are singletons; the top ten hold around 1.1%. General study findings and limits: Most donors were white British and more were female, and clonal diversity was possibly underestimated. Scientists sampled the repertoires only once the peak T cell response had passed.

This TCR came from an adult who received the AZD1222 COVID-19 vaccine. The rearrangement uses TRBV15 and TRBJ1-1; possibly TRBD1 for D (5 bases). Material: peripheral blood, obtained 28 days after the second AZD1222 dose. The CDR3 region is CATSNPGFGTEAFF. The CDR3 bases are TGTGCCACCAGCAACCCAGGGTTTGGCACTGAAGCTTTCTTT.